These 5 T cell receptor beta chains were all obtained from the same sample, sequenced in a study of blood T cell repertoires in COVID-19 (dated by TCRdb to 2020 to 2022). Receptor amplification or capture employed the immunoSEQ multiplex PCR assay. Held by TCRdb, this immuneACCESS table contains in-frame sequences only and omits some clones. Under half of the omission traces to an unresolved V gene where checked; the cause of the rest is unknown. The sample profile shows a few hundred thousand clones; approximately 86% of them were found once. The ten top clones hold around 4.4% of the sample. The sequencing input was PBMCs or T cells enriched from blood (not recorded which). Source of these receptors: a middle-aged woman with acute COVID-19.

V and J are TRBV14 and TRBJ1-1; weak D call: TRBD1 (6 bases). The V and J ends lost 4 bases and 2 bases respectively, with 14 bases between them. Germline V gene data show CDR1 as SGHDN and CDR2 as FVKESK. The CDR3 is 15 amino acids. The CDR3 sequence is CASSPPGTKNTEAFF. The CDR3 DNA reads TGTGCCAGCAGCCCTCCCGGGACAAAAAACACTGAAGCTTTCTTT.

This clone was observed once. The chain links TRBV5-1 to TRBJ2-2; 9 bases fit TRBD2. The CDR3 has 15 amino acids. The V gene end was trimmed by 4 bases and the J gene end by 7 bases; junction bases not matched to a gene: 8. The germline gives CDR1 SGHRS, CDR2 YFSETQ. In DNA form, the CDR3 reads TGCGCCAGCAGCCAGGGACTAGCTCGTAGCGGGGAGCTGTTTTTT. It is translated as CASSQGLARSGELFF.

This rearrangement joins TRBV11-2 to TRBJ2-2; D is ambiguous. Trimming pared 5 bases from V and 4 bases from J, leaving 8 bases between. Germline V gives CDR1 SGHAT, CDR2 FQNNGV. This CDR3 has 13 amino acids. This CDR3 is CASSPRLTGELFF. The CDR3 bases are TGTGCCAGCAGCCCCCGTCTCACCGGGGAGCTGTTTTTT.

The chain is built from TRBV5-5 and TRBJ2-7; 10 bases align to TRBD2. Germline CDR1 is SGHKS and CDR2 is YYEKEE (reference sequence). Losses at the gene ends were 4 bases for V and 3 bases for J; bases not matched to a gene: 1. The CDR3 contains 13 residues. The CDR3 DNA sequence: TGTGCCAGCAGCCTAGCGGGAGTCTACGAGCAGTACTTC. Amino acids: CASSLAGVYEQYF.

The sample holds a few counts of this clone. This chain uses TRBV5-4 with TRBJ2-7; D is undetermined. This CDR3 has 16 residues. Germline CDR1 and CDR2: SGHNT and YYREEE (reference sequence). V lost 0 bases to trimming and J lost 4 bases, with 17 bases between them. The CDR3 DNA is TGTGCCAGCAGCTTGGAGGTGTCAGGTCGGATTTACGAGCAGTACTTC. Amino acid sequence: CASSLEVSGRIYEQYF. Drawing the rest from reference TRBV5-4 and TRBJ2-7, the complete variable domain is ETGVTQSPTHLIKTRGQQVTLRCSSQSGHNTVSWYQQALGQGPQFIFQYYREEENGRGNFPPRFSGLQFPNYSSELNVNALELDDSALYLCASSLEVSGRIYEQYFGPGTRLTVT.